Listed here are 20 T cell receptor beta chains from one sample, sequenced in a study of T-cell memory formation after mild COVID-19. One entry per CDR3 protein results from TCRdb running MiXCR on the 5' RACE reads. The sample contains tens of thousands of distinct CDR3 sequences, more than 9.5% of which appear only once. The material sequenced was PBMCs or a T cell subset sorted from them (not recorded which). The receptors were gathered from a young man who had mild COVID-19 (a few samples of this study predate the infection). Cell type and time point are not known.

The CDR3 nucleotides read TGCGCCAGCAGCCAATCGCTAGCGGGGGACACAGATACGCAGTATTTT. It encodes CASSQSLAGDTDTQYF. The chain employs TRBV4-3 and TRBJ2-3; 10 bases fit TRBD2. V was pared by 2 bases and J by 2 bases, with 4 bases of the junction left unmatched. Per germline, CDR1 LGHNA and CDR2 YSLEER. This CDR3 region has 16 residues.

This clonotype came up many times. V gene TRBV19 combines with J gene TRBJ2-3; TRBD2 matches 9 bases. CDR1 is LNHDA, CDR2 SQIVND, per germline (reference sequence). The CDR3 has 12 amino acids. J gave up 6 bases and V 6 bases, and 1 base lay outside the gene matches. As DNA, the CDR3 is TGTGCCAGTAGGCTAGCGGGGGATACGCAGTATTTT. Translated, it gives CASRLAGDTQYF.

This clonotype was recorded at least ten times. V usage is TRBV24-1 and J usage is TRBJ2-3; 9 nucleotides line up with TRBD1. The CDR3 runs to 16 residues. The V gene end was trimmed by 2 bases and the J gene end by 2 bases; junction bases not matched to a gene: 4. Looked up from germline, CDR1 is KGHDR and CDR2 is SFDVKD. CDR3 sequence reads: CATSDWGQGYTDTQYF. The CDR3 coding sequence is TGTGCCACCAGTGATTGGGGACAGGGATACACAGATACGCAGTATTTT.

This clonotype was picked up a small number of times. The chain links TRBV4-3 to TRBJ1-5; 9 nucleotides agree with TRBD1. The CDR3 totals 17 residues. CDR1 and CDR2 from the germline V gene are LGHNA and YSLEER. Trimming removed 0 bases from V and 4 bases from J; junction bases left unmatched: 7. CDR3 in amino acids: CASSQEVAGQGNQPQHF. The CDR3 DNA sequence: TGCGCCAGCAGCCAAGAAGTGGCCGGACAGGGGAATCAGCCCCAGCATTTT.

The chain combines TRBV2 with TRBJ1-1; D is uncertain. Germline V gives CDR1 SNHLY, CDR2 FYNNEI. The CDR3 sequence is 13 residues long. V shed 6 bases and J shed 6 bases, with 14 bases lying between them. The CDR3 region is CASRMGRDPEAFF. The CDR3 bases are TGTGCCAGCAGGATGGGTCGGGATCCTGAAGCTTTCTTT.

This clonotype is judged medium-sized. The genes are TRBV10-2 and TRBJ2-3; D may correspond to TRBD1 or TRBD2 (6 bases each). CDR1 and CDR2 (germline): WSHSY, SAAADI. Trimming removed 6 bases at V and 6 bases at J, with 13 bases between. The length of the CDR3 is 13 residues. Here the CDR3 reads CASSGGLVDTQYF. CDR3 nucleotides: TGCGCCAGCAGCGGGGGCCTGGTTGATACGCAGTATTTT.

This clonotype occurred many times. The chain joins TRBV12-3 or TRBV12-4 to TRBJ1-2; tentative D call: TRBD1 (5 bases). The CDR3 covers 13 residues. With 6 bases removed from V and 4 bases from J, the gap between germline ends came to 12 bases. CDR3 in DNA: TGTGCCAGCAGCCTCGGGGCCAGCTATGGCTACACCTTC. Translated, it gives CASSLGASYGYTF.

The chain links TRBV19 to TRBJ1-5; 9 nucleotides agree with TRBD1. Germline CDR1 and CDR2: LNHDA and SQIVND (reference sequence). J lost 6 bases, V lost 7 bases, and 13 bases had no gene match. The CDR3 spans 16 residues. In nucleotides, the CDR3 is TGTGCCAGTAAGACTGTCTGGACAGGGGAATCTCAGCCCCAGCATTTT. Protein product: CASKTVWTGESQPQHF. Combining the CDR3 with reference TRBV19 and TRBJ1-5 gives the whole variable domain DGGITQSPKYLFRKEGQNVTLSCEQNLNHDAMYWYRQDPGQGLRLIYYSQIVNDFQKGDIAEGYSVSREKKESFPLTVTSAQKNPTAFYLCASKTVWTGESQPQHFGDGTRLSIL.

In the case of this clonotype: Being one base from a much bigger clone, this may be a read error. CDR3 coding DNA: TGTGATAGCAGCGCAACTAGTTGGGGAGATACGCAGTATTTT. This codes for CDSSATSWGDTQYF. This chain uses TRBV7-7 with TRBJ2-3; tentatively, D is TRBD2 (5 bases). Germline V CDR1 and CDR2: SSHAT, FNYEAQ (reference sequence). The CDR3 is made up of 14 amino acids.

This clonotype occurred many times. The chain joins TRBV11-1 to TRBJ1-1; TRBD1 is a possible D gene (5 bases). V was clipped by 4 bases and J by 7 bases, with 16 bases between them. Germline CDR1 is SGHAT and CDR2 is FQDESV (reference sequence). This CDR3 has 14 amino acids. This CDR3 is CASSWRGERVEAFF. DNA for the CDR3: TGTGCCAGCAGCTGGAGGGGCGAACGGGTTGAAGCTTTCTTT.

This clonotype was recorded many times. The gene calls are TRBV7-2 and TRBJ2-5; D is ambiguous. Trimming shortened V by 1 base and J by 2 bases, and 8 bases separated the two germline ends. This CDR3 is built from 14 residues. In germline, CDR1 is SGHTA, CDR2 FQGNSA. CDR3 in amino acids: CASSLVFNQETQYF. The DNA for the CDR3 is TGTGCCAGCAGCTTAGTGTTTAATCAAGAGACCCAGTACTTC.

V usage is TRBV28 and J usage is TRBJ1-5; D not certain. Germline values: CDR1 MDHEN, CDR2 SYDVKM. The CDR3 loop spans 12 amino acids. Trimming cost V 4 bases and J 2 bases, with 3 bases left between them. As DNA, the CDR3 is TGTGCCAGCAGTTGGGGCAATCAGCCCCAGCATTTT. Protein: CASSWGNQPQHF.

The rearrangement uses TRBV9 and TRBJ1-2; D not certain. Germline CDR1 reads SGDLS; CDR2 reads YYNGEE. V dropped 2 bases and J dropped 5 bases, with 16 bases sitting between them. The CDR3 is 15 residues long. Here the CDR3 reads CASSVDGVASYGYTF. Here the CDR3 DNA reads TGTGCCAGCAGCGTTGATGGGGTGGCTAGTTATGGCTACACCTTC. The full variable domain, its missing parts supplied by reference TRBV9 and TRBJ1-2, is DSGVTQTPKHLITATGQRVTLRCSPRSGDLSVYWYQQSLDQGLQFLIQYYNGEERAKGNILERFSAQQFPDLHSELNLSSLELGDSALYFCASSVDGVASYGYTFGSGTRLTVV.

V is TRBV29-1 and J is TRBJ1-1; no reliable D call. The CDR3 is made up of 12 amino acids. In germline, CDR1 is SQVTM, CDR2 ANQGSEA. Trimming cost V 5 bases and J 7 bases, with 14 bases left between them. The CDR3 DNA follows: TGCAGCGTTCGTGGCACAATGTATGAAGCTTTCTTT. It translates to CSVRGTMYEAFF.

This clonotype was recorded many times. The chain uses TRBV18 and TRBJ2-1, with 8 bases lining up with TRBD2. V dropped 4 bases and J dropped 3; count of bases not matched to a gene: 5. Germline V gene sequence: CDR1 KGHSH, CDR2 LQKENI. The length of the CDR3 is 15 residues. The CDR3 loop is CASSLASGSYNEQFF. The CDR3 DNA reads TGTGCCAGCTCACTTGCAAGCGGGAGCTACAATGAGCAGTTCTTC.

This clonotype was counted ten times or more. The genes are TRBV23-1 and TRBJ1-6, with TRBD1 identical over 7 bases. Being an ORF, TRBV23-1 has a function that is uncertain. The CDR3 loop spans 13 amino acids. After removal of 6 bases from V and 7 bases from J, the junction contained 3 bases not matched to a gene. CDR3 in DNA: TGCGCCAGCAGGGGACAGCGCAATTCACCCCTCCACTTT. Amino acids: CASRGQRNSPLHF.

The rearrangement joins TRBV7-2 to TRBJ2-2; possibly TRBD2 for D (5 bases). The germline CDR1 and CDR2 sequences are SGHTA and FQGNSA. Trimming shortened V by 5 bases and J by 1 base, and 26 bases separated the two germline ends. The CDR3 sequence is 20 residues long. The CDR3, as DNA: TGTGCCAGCAGCCAGGAACCCTATCTTTGGGTAGCGAAGAACACCGGGGAGCTGTTTTTT. Amino acids: CASSQEPYLWVAKNTGELFF.

This clonotype was seen many times. J is TRBJ2-3 and V is TRBV7-8; 7 bases align to TRBD1. The J segment lost 0 bases and the V segment lost 6 bases, leaving 15 bases of the junction unmatched. Germline V gene lookup returns CDR1 SGHVS and CDR2 FQNEAQ. This CDR3 has 18 residues. This CDR3 reads CASRPTPRGPRSTDTQYF. The CDR3 nucleotides read TGTGCCAGCAGACCAACCCCGAGGGGGCCGAGGAGCACAGATACGCAGTATTTT.

This clonotype was recorded at least ten times. The chain links TRBV20-1 to TRBJ2-3; D unresolved. From germline, CDR1 is DFQATT and CDR2 SNEGSKA (reference sequence). The CDR3 runs to 16 residues. Between the trimmed V and J ends, which lost 3 bases and 2 bases, there was a span of 18 bases. CDR3 nucleotide sequence: TGCAGTGCTAGCGTCGGCGTTGGCCTTTCCACAGATACGCAGTATTTT. Its protein product is CSASVGVGLSTDTQYF.

The chain recombines TRBV6-1 with TRBJ2-2; 9 bases line up with TRBD1. CDR3 size: 15 residues. The junction had 5 bases not matched to a gene; V was cut back by 6 bases and J by 3 bases. Per germline, CDR1 MNHNS and CDR2 SASEGT. The CDR3 spells CASSPGQGYTGELFF. The CDR3 DNA is TGTGCCAGCAGCCCGGGACAGGGATACACCGGGGAGCTGTTTTTT.